These T cell receptor beta chains were read from a single sample in a study of cytomegalovirus exposure and HLA in healthy donors. Repertoires were generated with immunoSEQ multiplex PCR, while TCRdb's copy carries only in-frame clones and drops some. The sample yields some 140,000 clones, 70% to 75% seen once. The sequenced sample consisted of PBMCs. The receptors here all came from a woman aged 40 to 49 in good health and CMV-seronegative. Each CDR3 is given with its conserved first and last residue.

J gene: TRBJ2-3
V gene: TRBV5-1
CDR3 protein: CASSFSGGGMGSNTQYF

J gene: TRBJ1-3
V gene: TRBV28
CDR3 protein: CASSLGGNGNTIYF

J gene: TRBJ1-1
V gene: TRBV4-2
CDR3 protein: CASSQVLGGGTEAFF

J gene: TRBJ1-2
V gene: TRBV14
CDR3 protein: CASSRSGKYGYTF

J gene: TRBJ1-1
V gene: TRBV7-3
CDR3 protein: CASSLTGGGGAEAFF

J gene: TRBJ2-6
V gene: TRBV9
CDR3 protein: CASSVGWGTGANVLTF

J gene: TRBJ1-2
V gene: TRBV2
CDR3 protein: CASTPLGANYGYTF

J gene: TRBJ2-5
V gene: TRBV4-2
CDR3 protein: CASSQAPVAQETQYF

J gene: TRBJ2-5
V gene: TRBV27
CDR3 protein: CASSPRVGETQYF

J gene: TRBJ2-1
V gene: TRBV28
CDR3 protein: CASIRGFEQFF

J gene: TRBJ2-2
V gene: TRBV5-1
CDR3 protein: CASSLGTLNTGELFF

J gene: TRBJ2-7
V gene: TRBV6-5
CDR3 protein: CASRETAGYEQYF

J gene: TRBJ1-1
V gene: TRBV27
CDR3 protein: CASSLSFGTVNTEAFF

J gene: TRBJ1-4
V gene: TRBV7-2
CDR3 protein: CASSPRTGGVEKLFF

J gene: TRBJ2-7
V gene: TRBV4-1
CDR3 protein: CASSQTGTGTYEQYF

J gene: TRBJ2-5
V gene: TRBV19
CDR3 protein: CASSSQGWETQYF

J gene: TRBJ1-1
V gene: TRBV5-6
CDR3 protein: CASSYTANTEAFF

J gene: TRBJ2-5
V gene: TRBV29-1
CDR3 protein: CSVVPASDRERETQYF

J gene: TRBJ2-7
V gene: TRBV2
CDR3 protein: CASSADRGLSEQYF

J gene: TRBJ2-3
V gene: TRBV28
CDR3 protein: CASSLRGLAGGVDTQYF

J gene: TRBJ1-1
V gene: TRBV4-1
CDR3 protein: CASSRGQNTEAFF

J gene: TRBJ2-5
V gene: TRBV9
CDR3 protein: CASSPWGGRIETQYF

J gene: TRBJ2-1
V gene: TRBV5-1
CDR3 protein: CASSLSAGVSNEQFF

J gene: TRBJ2-3
V gene: TRBV19
CDR3 protein: CASSRRDRGTDTQYF

J gene: TRBJ2-3
V gene: TRBV7-9
CDR3 protein: CASSSERLPTDTQYF

J gene: TRBJ1-1
V gene: TRBV9
CDR3 protein: CASSVTGNTEAFF

J gene: TRBJ1-2
V gene: TRBV9
CDR3 protein: CASSPQGTGTNHGYTF

J gene: TRBJ1-5
V gene: TRBV5-6
CDR3 protein: CASSVGQGRNQPQHF

J gene: TRBJ1-1
V gene: TRBV28
CDR3 protein: CASRGDRLSNTEAFF

J gene: TRBJ2-5
V gene: TRBV12-5
CDR3 protein: CASGLAGTEMYQETQYF

J gene: TRBJ1-1
V gene: TRBV2
CDR3 protein: CASSAQQGNTEAFF

J gene: TRBJ2-2
V gene: TRBV6-1
CDR3 protein: CASSDGTAVTGELFF

J gene: TRBJ2-1
V gene: TRBV7-9
CDR3 protein: CASRSGTRARIPYNEQFF

J gene: TRBJ1-5
V gene: TRBV19
CDR3 protein: CASSLRRVAVNQPQHF

J gene: TRBJ2-1
V gene: TRBV9
CDR3 protein: CASSVGGTGSYNEQFF

J gene: TRBJ1-2
V gene: TRBV12-5
CDR3 protein: CASGMRDGYTF

J gene: TRBJ2-5
V gene: TRBV27
CDR3 protein: CASSLSGWIGETQYF

J gene: TRBJ2-3
V gene: TRBV7-2
CDR3 protein: CASSQLGGTGTDTQYF

J gene: TRBJ1-2
V gene: TRBV2
CDR3 protein: CASSALGGVGGYTF

J gene: TRBJ1-2
V gene: TRBV19
CDR3 protein: CASSPYRESYGYTF

J gene: TRBJ1-5
V gene: TRBV4-1
CDR3 protein: CASSLAGANNQPQHF

J gene: TRBJ1-6
V gene: TRBV5-5
CDR3 protein: CASSTRTFGYSPLHF

J gene: TRBJ1-1
V gene: TRBV18
CDR3 protein: CASSQGQGVYTEAFF

J gene: TRBJ2-2
V gene: TRBV9
CDR3 protein: CASSVAGNQNTGELFF

J gene: TRBJ1-1
V gene: TRBV6-5
CDR3 protein: CASSPSGGTGTEAFF

J gene: TRBJ1-1
V gene: TRBV7-9
CDR3 protein: CASGRGFSTEAFF

J gene: TRBJ2-5
V gene: TRBV14
CDR3 protein: CASSRMTRETQYF

J gene: TRBJ2-3
V gene: TRBV2
CDR3 protein: CASSLAGGSDTQYF